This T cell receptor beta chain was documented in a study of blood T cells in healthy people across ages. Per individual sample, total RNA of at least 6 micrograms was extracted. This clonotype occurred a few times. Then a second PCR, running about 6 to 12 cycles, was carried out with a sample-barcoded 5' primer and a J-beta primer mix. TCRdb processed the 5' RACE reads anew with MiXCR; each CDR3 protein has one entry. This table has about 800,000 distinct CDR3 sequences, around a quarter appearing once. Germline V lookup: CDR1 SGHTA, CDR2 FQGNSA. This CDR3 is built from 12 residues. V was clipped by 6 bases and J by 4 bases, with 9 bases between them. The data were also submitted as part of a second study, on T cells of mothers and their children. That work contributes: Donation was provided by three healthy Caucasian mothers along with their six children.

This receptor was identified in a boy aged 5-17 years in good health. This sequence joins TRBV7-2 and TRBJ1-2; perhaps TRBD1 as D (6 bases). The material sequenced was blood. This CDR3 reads CASSSGAYGYTF. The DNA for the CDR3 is TGTGCCAGCAGTTCGGGGGCCTATGGCTACACCTTC. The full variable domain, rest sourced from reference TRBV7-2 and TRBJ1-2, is GAGVSQSPSNKVTEKGKDVELRCDPISGHTALYWYRQSLGQGLEFLIYFQGNSAPDKSGLPSDRFSAERTGGSVSTLTIQRTQQEDSAVYLCASSSGAYGYTFGSGTRLTVV.